The source of this T cell receptor (beta chain) is a study of post-analysis software for immune sequencing data. There are a few counts of this clonotype. Its antigen is unknown. cDNA libraries of TCR beta carried unique molecular identifiers. TCRdb re-called the PCR reads with MiXCR, one entry per CDR3 protein. In the table there are 800,000 to 950,000 distinct CDR3 sequences, roughly 50% of which are singletons. Findings and caveats of the study: People with multiple sclerosis had a significantly lower normalized Chao1 diversity than controls did.

This TCR was sampled from a girl under 18 with multiple sclerosis. The source material was blood.

The CDR3 nucleotides read TGTGCCAGCTCACCGACCCAGGAGATCTACTATGGCTACACCTTC. It yields the protein CASSPTQEIYYGYTF. J is TRBJ1-2 and V is TRBV18; D uncertain. V shed 3 bases and J shed 3 bases, with 14 bases lying between them. This CDR3 has 15 residues. Germline CDR1 KGHSH, CDR2 LQKENI.